This T cell receptor beta chain derives from a study of metastatic and nonmetastatic thyroid tumors. Overall study context: Repertoire data that came from the blood and tumor or nodule tissue of malignant and benign thyroid patients were compared. Whole-study results and caveats: Benign nodules were reported to have significantly lower TCR beta diversity than malignant thyroid tumors, in blood and tumor.

The sample holds many counts of this clone. Its antigen is unknown. CDR3 length: 13 residues. Between the trimmed V and J ends, which lost 4 bases and 4 bases, there was a span of 10 bases. The V gene's germline CDR1 is SGHTA and CDR2 FQGNSA. None of the patients had undergone any treatment ahead of thyroid surgery. How the authors handled the data: Building a distant-metastasis classifier for papillary thyroid cancer drew on CDR3 differences across clinicopathological groups. With MiXCR, TCRdb called clones anew from the PCR reads. The V and J calls here are based on TCRdb, not the publication. This table has more than 10,000 clones, roughly 12% appearing once.

Sequencing was done on a sample of blood. The rearrangement uses TRBV7-2 and TRBJ1-1; D may be TRBD1 (5 bases). This receptor was obtained from a female donor with papillary thyroid cancer or a benign thyroid nodule (not recorded which). Some clones in this sample may be carry-over from other donors' samples. Written as DNA, the CDR3 is TGTGCCAGCAGCTGGGGCCGCGGCACTGAAGCTTTCTTT. Encoded protein: CASSWGRGTEAFF.